The clone carrying this T cell receptor (beta chain) has only a few counts. A read error is possible here, since a much larger clone lies one base away. V trimming: 3 bases; J trimming: 8 bases; junction bases outside the gene matches: 21. Germline CDR1 DFQATT, CDR2 SNEGSKA (reference sequence). This CDR3 region has 17 residues. Using unique molecular identifiers, the investigators prepared the TCRbeta library. MiXCR, applied by TCRdb to the PCR reads, yields one record per CDR3 protein. The sample has 150,000 to 200,000 distinct CDR3 sequences, about 6.4% seen once; the top ten hold about 2.9%. The entry originates in a study of T-cell reconstitution after alpha-beta-depleted transplantation in children.

This specimen consisted of PBMCs from the stem cell graft donor, obtained from the stem cell graft. The V and J genes are TRBV20-1 and TRBJ2-5, with 7 nucleotides matching TRBD2. The TCR originated in a human donor who donated a stem cell graft to a child with Wiskott-Aldrich syndrome. The CDR3 nucleotides read TGCAGTGCTAGTTCGGGGCCTAGCGGTCTCGCGGGAGACACCCAGTACTTC. Its translation is CSASSGPSGLAGDTQYF.